The present TCR beta chain was sequenced within a study of lymphopenia after photon versus proton radiotherapy. The V gene's germline CDR1 is LNHDA and CDR2 SQIVND (reference sequence). The CDR3 sequence is 11 residues long. V gave up 8 bases and J gave up 9 bases, with 11 bases separating them. Sequencing used immunoSEQ multiplex PCR; TCRdb keeps in-frame clones, though not all of them. The sample lists approximately 24,000 clones; over 65% were seen once. The study, taken as a whole, reports: Larger post-nadir TCR diversity loss correlated inversely with survival in deceased patients. Authors raise, but do not show, better survival with proton therapy. Oligoclonal CD8+ Temra expansion after nadir drove photon patients' diversity drop.

Notes on this clone: The antigen is not known.

Sequences were derived from peripheral blood, sampled from a patient treated with photon-based radiotherapy. This TCR was sampled from a middle-aged man with gastric cancer. This chain connects TRBV19 to TRBJ2-1; D uncertain. CDR3 DNA sequence: TGTGCCAGTGGCACTTTGGTTGAGCAGTTCTTC. Translated, it gives CASGTLVEQFF.